The entry below describes one T cell receptor beta chain. V dropped 3 bases and J dropped 2 bases, with 11 bases sitting between them. The CDR3 sequence is 14 residues long. Germline CDR1 and CDR2: SGHDN and FVKESK. Produced via immunoSEQ multiplex PCR; TCRdb's table is partial and in-frame only. The repertoire consists of 150,000 to 200,000 clones, with around 87% occurring once and the leading ten covering 2.5% to 3%. The sample is drawn from a study of T cell responses to AZD1222 COVID-19 vaccine. The sample was peripheral blood, taken on day 0 of MenACWY control vaccination. The chain uses TRBV14 and TRBJ2-7; either TRBD1 or TRBD2 may fit D (5 bases each). This clonotype was obtained from an adult in good health. CDR3 sequence (DNA): TGTGCCAGCAGCCACGGGACGCCGACCTACGAGCAGTACTTC. The encoded protein is CASSHGTPTYEQYF. Full variable domain (outside the CDR3, taken from reference TRBV14 and TRBJ2-7): EAGVTQFPSHSVIEKGQTVTLRCDPISGHDNLYWYRRVMGKEIKFLLHFVKESKQDESGMPNNRFLAERTGGTYSTLKVQPAELEDSGVYFCASSHGTPTYEQYFGPGTRLTVT.